The 5 T cell receptor beta chains reported below all come from one sample, sequenced in a study of T cells in narcolepsy. Profiling relied on immunoSEQ multiplex PCR, and the TCRdb table lists in-frame clones only, not all of them. The sample includes tens of thousands of clones, around 80% of them seen just once. Sequences were obtained from CD45RA- memory CD4+ T cells from PBMCs. The receptor source for this set is a human donor with narcolepsy.

A few counts support this clone. The V and J genes are TRBV20-1 and TRBJ2-3; D gene uncertain. Germline CDR1 DFQATT, CDR2 SNEGSKA (reference sequence). The germline V and J ends were trimmed by 6 bases and 0 bases, with 4 bases remaining between them. This CDR3 is 11 amino acids long. CDR3 protein: CSAESTDTQYF. The CDR3 bases are TGCAGTGCCGAGAGCACAGATACGCAGTATTTT.

The J gene is TRBJ1-3, the V gene TRBV2; D gene ambiguous. Between the trimmed V and J ends, which lost 3 bases and 4 bases, there was a span of 10 bases. The CDR3 is made up of 14 amino acids. Germline CDR1 SNHLY, CDR2 FYNNEI. The CDR3 protein is CASSEPNPGNTIYF. Written as DNA, the CDR3 is TGTGCCAGCAGTGAGCCCAACCCCGGAAACACCATATATTTT.

The J gene is TRBJ2-7, the V gene TRBV9; 7 bases agree with TRBD1. V lost 4 bases to trimming and J lost 3 bases; unmatched junction nucleotides: 4. This CDR3 spans 13 amino acids. Germline V gene lookup returns CDR1 SGDLS and CDR2 YYNGEE. The CDR3 is CASSLGTVYEQYF. As DNA, the CDR3 is TGTGCCAGCAGCCTCGGGACAGTCTACGAGCAGTACTTC.

This clone was counted only a few times. The chain joins TRBV5-1 to TRBJ1-1; 7 bases are a match to TRBD1. Germline trimming cut 2 bases from V and 0 bases from J; bases unmatched to any gene: 7. CDR3 length equals 16 residues. In germline, CDR1 is SGHRS, CDR2 YFSETQ. CDR3: CASSFNPGTVNTEAFF. CDR3 DNA: TGCGCCAGCAGCTTTAACCCCGGGACAGTGAACACTGAAGCTTTCTTT.

The chain recombines TRBV11-2 with TRBJ2-7; maybe TRBD2 (6 bases). Germline lookup yields CDR1 SGHAT and CDR2 FQNNGV. This CDR3 spans 15 amino acids. With 0 bases removed from V and 3 bases from J, the gap between germline ends came to 12 bases. The CDR3 loop is CASSLDRDLNYEQYF. CDR3 sequence (DNA): TGTGCCAGCAGCTTAGATCGGGACTTAAACTACGAGCAGTACTTC.